The clone carrying this TCR beta chain turned up a few times. Its antigen is unknown. Trimming at V came to 6 bases and at J to 4 bases, leaving 11 bases not matched to a gene. The length of the CDR3 is 15 residues. Per germline, CDR1 ENHRY and CDR2 SYGVKD. The data originate from a study of T-cell reconstitution after alpha-beta-depleted transplantation in children. The study's findings and limits: Some patients owed their high day-60 TCRbeta diversity to surviving recipient T cells and thymic progenitors. Newly produced T cells mostly provided counts and TCRbeta diversity after one year, as hyperexpanded clones declined. Several hundred expanded graft clones reportedly gave rise to the alpha-beta T cells present about two months after transplant.

Unique molecular identifiers were used in preparing the TCRbeta library. Using its own MiXCR run on the PCR reads, TCRdb lists one record per CDR3 protein. The sample consists of just over 950,000 distinct CDR3 sequences, roughly 31% of them appearing once. V gene TRBV10-3 combines with J gene TRBJ2-7; TRBD1 agrees at 8 bases. This TCR was recovered from a boy under two years old who had a stem cell transplant for SCID, so the T cells may come from the graft donor. Source: PBMCs, mostly from graft donor cells, taken 360 days after TCRalphabeta/CD19-depleted stem cell transplant. CDR3 sequence (DNA): TGTGCCATCAGGAGGACTGGACAGGGTAGTTACGAGCAGTACTTC. Protein product: CAIRRTGQGSYEQYF.